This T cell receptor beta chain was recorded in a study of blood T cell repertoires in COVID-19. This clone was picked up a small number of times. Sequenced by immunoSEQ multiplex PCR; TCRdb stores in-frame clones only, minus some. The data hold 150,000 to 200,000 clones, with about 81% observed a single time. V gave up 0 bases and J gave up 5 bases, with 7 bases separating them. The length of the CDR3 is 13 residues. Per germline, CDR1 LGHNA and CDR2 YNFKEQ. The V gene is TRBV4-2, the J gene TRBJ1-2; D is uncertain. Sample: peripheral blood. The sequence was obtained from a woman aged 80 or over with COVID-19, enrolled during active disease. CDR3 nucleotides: TGTGCCAGCAGCCAAGATCCGCGGTATGGCTACACCTTC. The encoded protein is CASSQDPRYGYTF.